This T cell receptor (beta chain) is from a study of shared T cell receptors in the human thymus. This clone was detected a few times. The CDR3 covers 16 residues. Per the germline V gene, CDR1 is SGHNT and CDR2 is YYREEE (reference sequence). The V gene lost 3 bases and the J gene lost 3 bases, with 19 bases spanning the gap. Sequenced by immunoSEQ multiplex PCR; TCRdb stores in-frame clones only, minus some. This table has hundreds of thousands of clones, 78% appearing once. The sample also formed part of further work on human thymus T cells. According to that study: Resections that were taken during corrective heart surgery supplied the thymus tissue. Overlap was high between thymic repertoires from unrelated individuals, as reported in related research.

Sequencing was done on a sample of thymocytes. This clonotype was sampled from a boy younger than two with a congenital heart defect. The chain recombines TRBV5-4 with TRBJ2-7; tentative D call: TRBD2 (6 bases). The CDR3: CASSSRGAGPLYEQYF. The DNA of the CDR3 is TGTGCCAGCAGCTCTCGAGGGGCGGGACCTCTCTACGAGCAGTACTTC. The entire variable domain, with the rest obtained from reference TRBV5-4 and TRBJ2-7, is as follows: ETGVTQSPTHLIKTRGQQVTLRCSSQSGHNTVSWYQQALGQGPQFIFQYYREEENGRGNFPPRFSGLQFPNYSSELNVNALELDDSALYLCASSSRGAGPLYEQYFGPGTRLTVT.